Shown below are 2 T cell receptor beta chains from a single sample sequenced in a study of blood T cells in healthy people across ages. Primed by a sample-barcoded 5' primer and a J-beta primer mix, a second PCR proceeded for 7 to 11 cycles. One entry per CDR3 protein results from TCRdb running MiXCR on the 5' RACE reads. The sample yields roughly 1.5 million distinct CDR3 sequences, approximately 43% seen once. Input material: blood. These receptors originate from a woman between 18 and 29 years old in good health.

This chain joins TRBV5-6 and TRBJ2-1; no firm D call. The CDR3 length is 12 residues. Germline V gene lookup returns CDR1 SGHDT and CDR2 YYEEEE. V lost 4 bases and J lost 10, with 12 bases in between. CDR3 sequence (DNA): TGTGCCAGCAGCCCCTCCCCCGGGGAGCAGTTCTTC. Protein sequence: CASSPSPGEQFF.

The chain employs TRBV5-1 and TRBJ2-7; 7 bases are shared with TRBD1. V trimming: 7 bases; J trimming: 9 bases; junction bases outside the gene matches: 10. The V gene's germline CDR1 is SGHRS and CDR2 YFSETQ. The CDR3 consists of 12 residues. The CDR3 reads CASGPTGDVQYF. CDR3 DNA sequence: TGCGCCAGCGGCCCAACAGGGGATGTGCAGTACTTC.